The T cell receptor (beta chain) under discussion was sequenced for a study of cytomegalovirus exposure and HLA in healthy donors. Points from the study as a whole: Reported results showed that the classifier diagnosed cytomegalovirus status with high specificity and sensitivity. In vitro assays verified that three CMV-associated chains recognized CMV antigens specifically. Clusters of TCRs from the first cohort tended to co-occur in the 100 to 150 validation repertoires (as a later analysis found).

Details on this clone: The antigen is not known.

Libraries were prepared by immunoSEQ multiplex PCR; TCRdb keeps only in-frame clonotypes and omits some of them. The sample records 120,000 or so clones, over 85% being singletons. This receptor was taken from a young woman in good health and CMV-seronegative. Specimen: PBMCs.

CDR3 in amino acids: CASLQGTKNIQYF. Here the CDR3 DNA reads TGTGCCAGCCTACAGGGAACCAAAAACATTCAGTACTTC. The chain has TRBV2 and TRBJ2-4, with TRBD1 as a possible D gene (6 bases). The CDR3 loop spans 13 amino acids. V was shortened by 8 bases and J by 2 bases, with 10 bases between the two germline ends. CDR1 and CDR2 (germline): SNHLY, FYNNEI. The entire variable domain, with the rest obtained from reference TRBV2 and TRBJ2-4, is as follows: EPEVTQTPSHQVTQMGQEVILRCVPISNHLYFYWYRQILGQKVEFLVSFYNNEISEKSEIFDDQFSVERPDGSNFTLKIRSTKLEDSAMYFCASLQGTKNIQYFGAGTRLSVL.